This TCR beta chain was sequenced for a study of blood T cell repertoires in COVID-19. Assay: immunoSEQ multiplex PCR; the TCRdb copy retains only in-frame clones and omits some. The sample has under 75,000 clones; over 80% are singletons. In germline, CDR1 is MNHEY, CDR2 SMNVEV (reference sequence). V gave up 7 bases and J gave up 4 bases; unmatched junction bases: 10. The CDR3 extends over 15 amino acids. The sample taken for sequencing was peripheral blood. The chain uses TRBV27 and TRBJ1-1, with TRBD1 matching over 9 bases. This clonotype was sampled from a human donor in a cohort sampled during active COVID-19. CDR3 DNA sequence: TGTGCCAGCATCGAGGACAGGGGAGGTTTCACTGAAGCTTTCTTT. This sequence encodes CASIEDRGGFTEAFF.